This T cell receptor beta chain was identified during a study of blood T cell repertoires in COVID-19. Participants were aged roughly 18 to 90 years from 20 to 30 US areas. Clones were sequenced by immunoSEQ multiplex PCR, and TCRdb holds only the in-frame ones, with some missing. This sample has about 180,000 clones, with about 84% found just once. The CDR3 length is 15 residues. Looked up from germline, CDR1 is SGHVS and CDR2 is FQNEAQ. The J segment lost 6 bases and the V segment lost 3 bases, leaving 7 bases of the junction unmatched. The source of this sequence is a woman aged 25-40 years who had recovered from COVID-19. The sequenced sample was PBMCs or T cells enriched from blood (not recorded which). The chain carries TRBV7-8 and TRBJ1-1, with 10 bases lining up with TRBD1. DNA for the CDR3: TGTGCCAGCAGCTTGGGAGGGACAGGGGCGGCTGAAGCTTTCTTT. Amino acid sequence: CASSLGGTGAAEAFF. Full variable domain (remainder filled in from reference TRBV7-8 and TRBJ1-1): GAGVSQSPRYKVAKRGQDVALRCDPISGHVSLFWYQQALGQGPEFLTYFQNEAQLDKSGLPSDRFFAERPEGSVSTLKIQRTQQEDSAVYLCASSLGGTGAAEAFFGQGTRLTVV.